Below, 31 T cell receptor beta chains from the same sample are listed, as sequenced in a study of T-cell memory formation after mild COVID-19. One entry per CDR3 protein, called by TCRdb with MiXCR from the 5' RACE reads. Found here are tens of thousands of distinct CDR3 sequences, 5% to 7% of them singletons; the top ten hold about 0.81%. Sample: PBMCs or a T cell subset sorted from them (not recorded which). These receptors originate from an adult who had mild COVID-19 (a few samples of this study predate the infection). Cell type and time point are not known.

The table lists this clonotype with many counts. The chain is built from TRBV4-1 and TRBJ2-2; tentative D call: TRBD1 (6 bases). CDR1 MGHRA and CDR2 YSYEKL come from the germline V gene. The CDR3 contains 14 residues. Trimming cost V 0 bases and J 7 bases, with 9 bases left between them. CDR3 in DNA: TGCGCCAGCAGCCAAGAAGGGGGAATCGGGGAGCTGTTTTTT. As protein: CASSQEGGIGELFF.

This sequence joins TRBV5-1 and TRBJ1-2; unclear D gene. Germline V gene lookup returns CDR1 SGHRS and CDR2 YFSETQ. The germline V and J ends were trimmed by 1 base and 2 bases, with 6 bases remaining between them. The CDR3 covers 13 residues. The CDR3 DNA follows: TGCGCCAGCAGCTTGACAGAAAACTATGGCTACACCTTC. Protein product: CASSLTENYGYTF.

The chain is built from TRBV5-1 and TRBJ2-6; maybe TRBD1 (5 bases). From germline, CDR1 is SGHRS and CDR2 YFSETQ. This CDR3 is 15 amino acids long. Trimming removed 3 bases from V and 4 bases from J, with 11 bases in between. The CDR3 DNA reads as TGCGCCAGCAGCTCGCCAGGGTCCGGGGCCAACGTCCTGACTTTC. This sequence encodes CASSSPGSGANVLTF.

This clonotype was seen at least ten times. This rearrangement joins TRBV20-1 to TRBJ1-1; D gene ambiguous. Germline lookup yields CDR1 DFQATT and CDR2 SNEGSKA (reference sequence). The CDR3 totals 13 residues. V was shortened by 1 base and J by 0 bases, with 6 bases between the two germline ends. The CDR3 nucleotides are TGCAGTGCTAGAGGAAGCTTGAACACTGAAGCTTTCTTT. Translating it yields CSARGSLNTEAFF.

This chain connects TRBV27 to TRBJ2-5; D not certain. The ends were cut back, 3 bases at V and 4 bases at J, with 12 bases in the middle. Per the germline V gene, CDR1 is MNHEY and CDR2 is SMNVEV (reference sequence). This CDR3 has 14 amino acids. The CDR3 nucleotides are TGTGCCAGCAGTTTCGGGCCCGATACAGAGACCCAGTACTTC. Protein: CASSFGPDTETQYF.

Concerning this clonotype itself: A much larger clone sits a single nucleotide away, making a read error possible. The chain joins TRBV20-1 to TRBJ1-2; the D gene is possibly TRBD1 (5 bases). Germline V gene sequence: CDR1 DFQATT, CDR2 SNEGSKA (reference sequence). This CDR3 contains 13 residues. The V end lost 1 base, the J end lost 8 bases, and 14 bases lay between the germline ends. Here the CDR3 reads CSARAVAGIGYTF. CDR3 DNA: TGCAGTGCTAGAGCTGTGGCAGGGATCGGCTACACCTTC.

This clonotype came up many times. The J gene is TRBJ1-4, the V gene TRBV20-1; no clear D. The CDR3 has 13 amino acids. The V gene lost 0 bases and the J gene lost 7 bases, with 9 bases spanning the gap. Germline-derived CDR1 and CDR2 are DFQATT and SNEGSKA (reference sequence). CDR3 nucleotide sequence: TGCAGTGCTAGAGATTATGCCGGTGAAAAACTGTTTTTT. It encodes CSARDYAGEKLFF.

Regarding this clonotype: A much larger clone sits a single nucleotide away, making a read error possible. CDR3 loop: CASSLYYRVYEQYF. DNA for the CDR3: TGCGCCAGCAGCTTGTACTACAGGGTGTACGAGCAGTACTTC. V is TRBV5-1 and J is TRBJ2-7; the D gene is possibly TRBD1 (6 bases). The V end was cut by 1 base, the J end by 4 bases, with 12 bases between. This CDR3 comprises 14 residues. The germline CDR1 and CDR2 sequences are SGHRS and YFSETQ.

The rearrangement uses TRBV29-1 and TRBJ1-2; D not certain. The V end lost 4 bases, the J end lost 5 bases, and 8 bases lay between the germline ends. This CDR3 is 11 amino acids long. Germline CDR1 is SQVTM and CDR2 is ANQGSEA. For the CDR3, the DNA is TGCAGCGTTGGAGTGGAATATGGCTACACCTTC. It specifies CSVGVEYGYTF.

This clonotype was observed a handful of times. V usage is TRBV6-1 and J usage is TRBJ1-1; 9 bases align to TRBD1. J gave up 10 bases and V 5 bases, and 17 bases lay outside the gene matches. Per germline, CDR1 MNHNS and CDR2 SASEGT. The CDR3 is 16 amino acids. For the CDR3, the DNA is TGTGCCAGCAGTACCCGGGACAGGGCTTCCCCCAGTCGAGCTTTCTTT. It is translated as CASSTRDRASPSRAFF.

This clonotype was counted a few times. This chain uses TRBV29-1 with TRBJ2-1; D unclear. From germline, CDR1 is SQVTM and CDR2 ANQGSEA. The CDR3 loop spans 11 amino acids. V was shortened by 2 bases and J by 7 bases, with 6 bases between the two germline ends. CDR3 residues: CSVEPSNEQFF. CDR3 in DNA: TGCAGCGTTGAACCCTCGAATGAGCAGTTCTTC.

This clonotype was recorded many times. The chain has TRBV4-3 and TRBJ2-1; D is ambiguous. V shed 4 bases and J shed 1 base, with 14 bases lying between them. The CDR3 length is 16 residues. In germline, CDR1 is LGHNA, CDR2 YSLEER. Written as DNA, the CDR3 is TGCGCCAGCAGCCTCCGCCTCGAAAATTCCTACAATGAGCAGTTCTTC. This codes for CASSLRLENSYNEQFF.

In its sample, this clonotype was seen many times. The rearrangement uses TRBV5-4 and TRBJ2-4; TRBD1 matches at 12 bases. This CDR3 region has 16 residues. Germline CDR1 reads SGHNT; CDR2 reads YYREEE (reference sequence). V lost 4 bases and J lost 3; bases outside the gene matches: 5. The CDR3 here is CASSQGQGARKNIQYF. The CDR3 bases are TGTGCCAGCAGCCAGGGACAGGGGGCGCGCAAAAACATTCAGTACTTC.

This clonotype appeared a few times. This chain joins TRBV13 and TRBJ1-4; D might be TRBD1 (5 bases). The CDR3 has 14 residues. V was shortened by 3 bases and J by 8 bases, with 13 bases between the two germline ends. Looked up from germline, CDR1 is PRHDT and CDR2 is FYEKMQ (reference sequence). DNA for the CDR3: TGTGCCAGCAGCTTTCGAGGGGAAGGAGAAAAACTGTTTTTT. Translating gives CASSFRGEGEKLFF.

J is TRBJ1-2 and V is TRBV10-3, with 9 bases that match TRBD1. The CDR3 extends over 17 amino acids. Germline V gene data show CDR1 as ENHRY and CDR2 as SYGVKD. The V and J ends lost 7 bases and 6 bases, in that order; junction bases with no gene match: 18. This CDR3 reads CAIKPLAGTGKEHGYTF. CDR3 nucleotides: TGTGCCATCAAACCCCTGGCTGGGACAGGGAAGGAACATGGCTACACCTTC.

This clonotype was recorded many times. This chain uses TRBV24-1 with TRBJ2-1, with D uncertain. Between the trimmed V and J ends, which lost 6 bases and 1 base, there was a span of 9 bases. The germline gives CDR1 KGHDR, CDR2 SFDVKD. The CDR3 spans 14 residues. The CDR3 sequence: CATSLGASYNEQFF. The CDR3 DNA sequence: TGTGCCACCAGTTTGGGCGCGTCCTACAATGAGCAGTTCTTC.

This chain links TRBV25-1 with TRBJ1-2; tentatively, D is TRBD1 (5 bases). Germline V gene lookup returns CDR1 MGHDK and CDR2 SYGVNS. V lost 6 bases, J lost 8 bases, and 16 bases lay in between. The CDR3 runs 13 residues. The CDR3 DNA reads as TGTGCCAGCAGATCGGGTCCAGGGCGAGGCTACACCTTC. Translating gives CASRSGPGRGYTF.

This clonotype came up many times. This chain connects TRBV5-1 to TRBJ2-3; 7 nucleotides line up with TRBD2. Germline V gene data show CDR1 as SGHRS and CDR2 as YFSETQ. J gave up 2 bases and V 5 bases, and 8 bases lay outside the gene matches. The length of the CDR3 is 15 residues. The CDR3 loop is CASRWSSGPTDTQYF. CDR3 bases: TGCGCCAGCAGATGGTCTAGCGGCCCCACAGATACGCAGTATTTT. Full variable domain (remainder filled in from reference TRBV5-1 and TRBJ2-3): KAGVTQTPRYLIKTRGQQVTLSCSPISGHRSVSWYQQTPGQGLQFLFEYFSETQRNKGNFPGRFSGRQFSNSRSEMNVSTLELGDSALYLCASRWSSGPTDTQYFGPGTRLTVL.

This clonotype was counted between two and nine times. The rearrangement joins TRBV30 to TRBJ1-2; D perhaps matches TRBD1 (6 bases). Trimming shortened V by 4 bases and J by 6 bases, and 15 bases separated the two germline ends. This CDR3 region has 13 residues. Germline CDR1 and CDR2: GTSNPN and SVGIG (reference sequence). The CDR3 region has the DNA TGTGCCTGGACCAGGGGTGCAGCGGATGGCTACACCTTC. Its protein is CAWTRGAADGYTF.

In this sample, this clonotype turned up many times. The chain combines TRBV20-1 with TRBJ2-5; D might be TRBD2 (5 bases). Between the trimmed V and J ends, which lost 4 bases and 0 bases, there was a span of 9 bases. The CDR3 loop spans 13 amino acids. Per the germline V gene, CDR1 is DFQATT and CDR2 is SNEGSKA (reference sequence). Here the CDR3 DNA reads TGCAGTGCTAAGCGGCCGTACCAAGAGACCCAGTACTTC. It yields the protein CSAKRPYQETQYF.

V usage is TRBV12-3 or TRBV12-4 and J usage is TRBJ1-1, with no clear D. V dropped 5 bases and J dropped 0 bases, with 19 bases sitting between them. CDR3 length: 17 amino acids. CDR3 nucleotides: TGTGCCAGCAGTCCCACTATTTGGGGTCAGCTGAACACTGAAGCTTTCTTT. It is translated as CASSPTIWGQLNTEAFF.

There are many counts of this clonotype. V is TRBV24-1 and J is TRBJ2-1, with 9 positions matching TRBD2. Germline V gene data show CDR1 as KGHDR and CDR2 as SFDVKD. This CDR3 spans 16 amino acids. V dropped 3 bases and J dropped 8; count of bases not matched to a gene: 10. As DNA, the CDR3 is TGTGCCACCAGTGATCCCCTAAGCGGGGGGAAGCATGAGCAGTTCTTC. It codes for CATSDPLSGGKHEQFF.

Only a few counts were recorded for this clonotype. The V and J genes are TRBV19 and TRBJ2-6, with TRBD1 as a possible D gene (5 bases). Germline-derived CDR1 and CDR2 are LNHDA and SQIVND (reference sequence). The ends were cut back, 8 bases at V and 0 bases at J, with 11 bases in the middle. The CDR3 has 15 residues. The CDR3 protein is CASRVQGSGANVLTF. DNA of the CDR3: TGTGCCAGTCGGGTCCAGGGCTCTGGGGCCAACGTCCTGACTTTC. The entire variable domain, with the rest obtained from reference TRBV19 and TRBJ2-6, is as follows: DGGITQSPKYLFRKEGQNVTLSCEQNLNHDAMYWYRQDPGQGLRLIYYSQIVNDFQKGDIAEGYSVSREKKESFPLTVTSAQKNPTAFYLCASRVQGSGANVLTFGAGSRLTVL.

This clonotype was recorded only once. The V call is TRBV2, the J call TRBJ1-6, with a tentative D call TRBD1 (6 bases). This CDR3 is built from 15 residues. Trimming left V 9 bases short and J 5 bases short, with 17 bases between. Germline V gives CDR1 SNHLY, CDR2 FYNNEI. The CDR3 bases are TGTGCCAGTACCACCCGGACAGCCCATAATTCACCCCTCCACTTT. This encodes CASTTRTAHNSPLHF.

This clonotype was seen more than once but under ten times. The chain employs TRBV23-1 and TRBJ2-7; TRBD1 aligns across 9 bases. TRBV23-1 is designated an ORF whose function remains uncertain. V was clipped by 0 bases and J by 5 bases; unmatched bases: 11. This CDR3 has 17 residues. The CDR3 reads CASSQSGSRDREHEQYF. DNA for the CDR3: TGCGCCAGCAGTCAATCGGGGAGCCGGGACAGGGAGCACGAGCAGTACTTC.

The V gene is TRBV20-1, the J gene TRBJ2-5, with 9 positions matching TRBD2. Germline loops: CDR1 DFQATT, CDR2 SNEGSKA (reference sequence). Trimming cost V 1 base and J 9 bases; bases outside gene matches: 6. The CDR3 length is 13 residues. The CDR3 is CSARVASGTAQYF. CDR3 sequence (DNA): TGCAGTGCTAGAGTGGCTAGCGGGACGGCCCAGTACTTC.

This clonotype was observed a few times. In DNA, the CDR3 is TGCGCCAGCAGCTTGGCTTCACCCAATGAGCAGTTCTTC. Translation gives CASSLASPNEQFF. This chain connects TRBV5-1 to TRBJ2-1; D uncertain. V lost 0 bases and J lost 6, with 7 bases in between. CDR3 size: 13 residues. Germline CDR1 reads SGHRS; CDR2 reads YFSETQ.

This clonotype was picked up many times. The gene calls are TRBV7-2 and TRBJ2-1; possibly TRBD1 for D (5 bases). The CDR3 is made up of 14 amino acids. The V gene's germline CDR1 is SGHTA and CDR2 FQGNSA. V lost 4 bases and J 5 bases, leaving 12 bases between the germline ends. CDR3 nucleotide sequence: TGTGCCAGCAGCTCCCACGGCAGGGACAATGAGCAGTTCTTC. As protein: CASSSHGRDNEQFF.

This clonotype occurred a few times. The V and J genes are TRBV7-8 and TRBJ2-3, with unresolved D. In germline, CDR1 is SGHVS, CDR2 FQNEAQ. The V and J ends lost 10 bases and 6 bases respectively, with 26 bases between them. The length of the CDR3 is 16 residues. This CDR3 is CATAPRTITWSDTQYF. In nucleotides, the CDR3 is TGTGCCACCGCCCCTAGGACCATCACATGGTCGGATACGCAGTATTTT.

This clonotype was recorded a few times. V is TRBV2 and J is TRBJ2-7; 8 positions match TRBD1. Germline-derived CDR1 and CDR2 are SNHLY and FYNNEI. CDR3 length equals 14 residues. V shed 6 bases and J 3 bases; nucleotides not matched to a gene: 7. CDR3 nucleotides: TGTGCCAGCAGCGACCGGACAGGGCACTACGAGCAGTACTTC. Protein sequence: CASSDRTGHYEQYF.

This clonotype was recorded many times. The CDR3 DNA follows: TGTGCCAGCAGCTTGGCAGGACAGGGGCTCTACGAGCAGTACTTC. It encodes CASSLAGQGLYEQYF. The genes are TRBV5-5 and TRBJ2-7; 9 positions agree with TRBD1. The CDR3 is 15 amino acids. V dropped 0 bases and J dropped 3; count of bases not matched to a gene: 4. Germline CDR1 reads SGHKS; CDR2 reads YYEKEE (reference sequence).